One and the same sample provided the 18 T cell receptor beta chains below, sequenced in a study of cytomegalovirus exposure and HLA in healthy donors. With 60 Vbeta and 13 Jbeta primers, the PCR was carried out. Assay: immunoSEQ multiplex PCR; the TCRdb copy retains only in-frame clones and omits some. The table has around 150,000 clones, approximately 85% seen once. The sample comprised PBMCs. The receptors shown here come from a girl aged 2-9 years in good health and CMV-seropositive.

This clone is a singleton in its sample. The gene calls are TRBV29-1 and TRBJ2-3; tentatively, D is TRBD2 (5 bases). The CDR3 runs to 12 residues. The V end was cut by 5 bases, the J end by 3 bases, with 9 bases between. Germline V CDR1 and CDR2: SQVTM, ANQGSEA. The CDR3 region has the DNA TGCAGCGTTTATGGAGGAACAGATACGCAGTATTTT. It specifies CSVYGGTDTQYF.

This chain joins TRBV19 and TRBJ2-3; D is perhaps TRBD2 (5 bases). V lost 9 bases, J lost 0 bases, and 16 bases lay in between. The CDR3 totals 15 residues. From germline, CDR1 is LNHDA and CDR2 SQIVND (reference sequence). This CDR3 is CASISSGTSTDTQYF. The CDR3 DNA is TGTGCCAGCATCTCGAGCGGTACTAGCACAGATACGCAGTATTTT.

The V call is TRBV9, the J call TRBJ2-3, with 9 bases fitting TRBD2. V gave up 4 bases and J gave up 0 bases; unmatched junction bases: 15. Per germline, CDR1 SGDLS and CDR2 YYNGEE. CDR3 length: 19 amino acids. The CDR3: CASSPRLRTSVHSTDTQYF. CDR3 nucleotide sequence: TGTGCCAGCAGCCCCCGCCTTCGGACTAGCGTCCATAGCACAGATACGCAGTATTTT.

This rearrangement joins TRBV4-1 to TRBJ2-2; D is undetermined. V was cut by 0 bases and J by 0 bases, with 11 bases left in between. The CDR3 is 17 amino acids. Per the germline V gene, CDR1 is MGHRA and CDR2 is YSYEKL. CDR3 residues: CASSQDSSSSNTGELFF. Here the CDR3 DNA reads TGCGCCAGCAGCCAAGATAGCAGCTCCTCGAACACCGGGGAGCTGTTTTTT.

The rearrangement joins TRBV5-4 to TRBJ2-1; TRBD1 matches 9 bases. Germline CDR1 and CDR2: SGHNT and YYREEE (reference sequence). The CDR3 length is 15 residues. The V segment lost 1 base and the J segment 7 bases; nucleotides outside the gene matches: 6. Written as DNA, the CDR3 is TGTGCCAGCAGCTTGCCGGGACAGGGAACAAATGAGCAGTTCTTC. Translation gives CASSLPGQGTNEQFF.

To note about this clone: One end of the junction varies from germline; a read error may be responsible. The chain joins TRBV28 to TRBJ2-2; TRBD1 matches at 9 bases. Germline V CDR1 and CDR2: MDHEN, SYDVKM. This CDR3 has 15 residues. The CDR3 DNA follows: TGTGCCAGCAGAATTGGACAGGGGAACCCCGGGGAGCTGTTTTTT. It translates to CASRIGQGNPGELFF.

The J gene is TRBJ1-1, the V gene TRBV29-1, with D possibly matching TRBD1 (6 bases). The germline gives CDR1 SQVTM, CDR2 ANQGSEA. CDR3 size: 13 residues. Trimming left V 2 bases short and J 1 base short, with 8 bases between. The chain's CDR3 is CSVESTGNTEAFF. For the CDR3, the DNA is TGCAGCGTTGAATCGACAGGGAACACTGAAGCTTTCTTT.

A single count supports this clone. This chain connects TRBV9 to TRBJ2-7; possibly TRBD1 for D (5 bases). Germline V gene data show CDR1 as SGDLS and CDR2 as YYNGEE. Trimming pared 0 bases from V and 3 bases from J, leaving 13 bases between. CDR3 length: 15 amino acids. The CDR3 DNA sequence: TGTGCCAGCAGCGTAGGTTTAGGCCAGGGCTACGAGCAGTACTTC. This translates into CASSVGLGQGYEQYF.

This chain links TRBV4-1 with TRBJ2-5, with a tentative D call TRBD2 (7 bases). The V end was cut by 0 bases, the J end by 4 bases, with 15 bases between. This CDR3 contains 16 residues. Germline V CDR1 and CDR2: MGHRA, YSYEKL. CDR3 in DNA: TGCGCCAGCAGCCAAGAGGGGGGCGGGGGAGGAGAGACCCAGTACTTC. Amino acid sequence: CASSQEGGGGGETQYF.

This CDR3 is CAGGGVGNQPQHF. In nucleotides, the CDR3 is TGTGCCGGAGGGGGGGTGGGCAATCAGCCCCAGCATTTT. The chain recombines TRBV19 with TRBJ1-5; D might be TRBD1 (6 bases). Per the germline V gene, CDR1 is LNHDA and CDR2 is SQIVND (reference sequence). Between the trimmed V and J ends, which lost 11 bases and 2 bases, there was a span of 13 bases. CDR3 length equals 13 residues.

This clone was counted once. V and J are TRBV4-2 and TRBJ2-5; no firm D call. The germline V gene has CDR1 LGHNA and CDR2 YNFKEQ. The CDR3 has 12 residues. Trimming removed 1 base from V and 4 bases from J, with 4 bases in between. For the CDR3, the DNA is TGTGCCAGCAGCCAAGGGCCAGAGACCCAGTACTTC. Its translation: CASSQGPETQYF.

This chain links TRBV30 with TRBJ2-2; 10 nucleotides agree with TRBD2. Germline-derived CDR1 and CDR2 are GTSNPN and SVGIG (reference sequence). The CDR3 has 14 residues. Trimming at V came to 8 bases and at J to 2 bases, leaving 5 bases not matched to a gene. The CDR3 loop is CAGRTSGNTGELFF. CDR3 DNA sequence: TGTGCCGGAAGGACTAGCGGTAACACCGGGGAGCTGTTTTTT.

This clone turned up a few times. The identical CDR3 is also encoded by other nucleotide sequences in the sample. V and J are TRBV6-4 and TRBJ2-3, with D tentatively TRBD2 (6 bases). The CDR3 length is 14 residues. Germline loops: CDR1 MRHNA, CDR2 SNTAGT. Trimming removed 4 bases at V and 3 bases at J, with 11 bases between. The CDR3 DNA is TGTGCCAGCAGTGGGGGAAGCGGGACAGATACGCAGTATTTT. It codes for CASSGGSGTDTQYF.

This rearrangement joins TRBV5-1 to TRBJ2-1, with TRBD2 matching over 8 bases. Germline CDR1 reads SGHRS; CDR2 reads YFSETQ. The V gene end was trimmed by 3 bases and the J gene end by 3 bases; junction bases not matched to a gene: 5. The length of the CDR3 is 15 residues. CDR3: CASSSSGGIYNEQFF. CDR3 nucleotide sequence: TGCGCCAGCAGCTCGTCGGGGGGGATCTACAATGAGCAGTTCTTC.

The chain links TRBV7-2 to TRBJ2-1; TRBD2 matches 8 bases. Germline CDR1 and CDR2: SGHTA and FQGNSA. The CDR3 runs 12 residues. The V and J ends lost 5 bases and 12 bases, in that order; junction bases with no gene match: 6. The CDR3 reads CASSTRSGGQFF. The CDR3 DNA sequence: TGTGCCAGCAGCACCCGAAGCGGGGGGCAGTTCTTC.

The chain recombines TRBV10-2 with TRBJ2-7; no clear D gene. The CDR3 sequence is 12 residues long. The V end was cut by 6 bases, the J end by 2 bases, with 8 bases between. Germline CDR1 and CDR2: WSHSY and SAAADI. Here the CDR3 DNA reads TGCGCCAGCAGGCTAGGCCCCTACGAGCAGTACTTC. It encodes CASRLGPYEQYF.

The V and J genes are TRBV28 and TRBJ2-5, with D maybe TRBD1 (5 bases). The V end lost 5 bases, the J end lost 0 bases, and 10 bases lay between the germline ends. CDR1 is MDHEN and CDR2 is SYDVKM in the germline V gene. The CDR3 is 14 residues long. The CDR3 region is CASSRTGDQETQYF. The CDR3 nucleotides are TGTGCCAGCAGTCGCACAGGAGACCAAGAGACCCAGTACTTC.

The J gene is TRBJ2-3, the V gene TRBV29-1; TRBD2 aligns across 12 bases. This CDR3 has 13 amino acids. The germline gives CDR1 SQVTM, CDR2 ANQGSEA. J was trimmed by 2 bases and V by 7 bases; bases with no gene match: 1. The CDR3, as DNA: TGCAGCGCTAGCGGGAGGGCCACAGATACGCAGTATTTT. Protein product: CSASGRATDTQYF.